This T cell receptor beta chain was retrieved from a study of cytotoxic CD8 clonotypes in ibrutinib-treated CLL (dated by TCRdb to the early 2020s). In the study overall: The cohort had over ten relapsed/refractory and 15 treatment-naive patients; 17 were IGHV unmutated. Of the roughly 90 people in the trial, some 28 had longitudinal samples available. Cryopreserved peripheral blood mononuclear cells were obtained before treatment, at response, and at either sustained remission or disease progression. Responses were partial in roughly 24 patients and complete in 2; after median 68 months follow-up, around 14 stayed in remission and 12 progressed. Every sample from remission and from progressive disease was obtained while the patients were still on ibrutinib. On average, each sample had 255,043 productive templates and roughly 95,000 productive rearrangements. The response samples were drawn at a median of approximately 11 months into treatment, with a range of roughly 6 to 36 months. What the work shows at the level of the full study, not this receptor alone: An increase in clonality was observed at ibrutinib response, with clonality remaining stable during sustained remission and falling back toward baseline at progression. At baseline, clonality was higher than in age-matched healthy donors and showed a strong correlation with circulating CD8+ T-cell counts. Sustained-remission and progressing patients did not have matched sampling times, and lymph node repertoires were not examined. Public clonotypes were rare and either shrank or stayed stable during treatment, and the rise in clonality at ibrutinib response reflected expansion of private clonotypes.

Each clonotype received, on average, roughly 9.6x coverage in deep resolution sequencing performed on a MiSeq, where the target depth lay between 1 in 1 million and 1 in 200,000 T cells. The immunoSEQ hsTCRB Kit was used to generate the TCR beta libraries. In the original analysis: ImmunoSEQ Data Assistant and ImmunoSEQ Analyzer were used for data analysis, and V, D and J genes were assigned according to IMGT definitions. Clonality, with values ranging from 0 to 1, was calculated as one minus the normalized Shannon entropy of productive rearrangement frequencies. Only overrepresented clonotypes making up at least 0.05% of each patient's repertoire were included in the public clonotype analysis. Approximately 12 repertoires from age-matched healthy donors, obtained from immuneACCESS, served as clonality controls. TCRdb's version of the immuneACCESS table is confined to in-frame rearrangements and falls short of the full clone set. An unresolved V gene accounts for under half of the shortfall where checked; the remainder is of unknown origin. V and J calls and clone size are given by that table; D and trimming were obtained from the DNA. The sample has 52,000 or so clones on record, around 52% of them singletons. Clones ranked in the top ten supply 20% to 30% of the sample.

V and J are truncated by 4 bases and 6 bases respectively, leaving an intervening sequence of 14 bases. Including the terminal cysteine and phenylalanine, the CDR3 comprises 13 residues. Only the CDR3 DNA stays, 39 bases, in frame from base 1. The germline V gene supplies CDR1 SGHTS and CDR2 YDEGEE. Concerning this clone: Its target antigen remains unknown. There are no base qualities to consult, and no much larger clone falls within one base.

In the paper's terms, the time point label means: progressive disease on ibrutinib. For TCR beta library preparation, around 2.2 micrograms of genomic DNA was extracted from cryopreserved PBMCs. High-throughput TCR beta sequencing was performed on longitudinal blood samples from CLL patients receiving ibrutinib monotherapy. The patients took part in an open-label, single-center phase 2 trial of ibrutinib monotherapy. The chain links TRBV5-8 with TRBJ2-7; tentative D gene TRBD2, with 6 bases matching. The material was PBMCs, obtained at disease progression, from a patient treated with ibrutinib. The receptor was derived from a human donor with chronic lymphocytic leukemia. The sequence in DNA is TGTGCCAGCAGCCCCGGGACTCACCCCGAGCAGTACTTC. Translated, it reads CASSPGTHPEQYF.